The rows below give T cell receptor beta chains drawn from one sample of a study of blood T cell repertoires in COVID-19. TCRdb keeps only in-frame clones here, not all; method: immunoSEQ multiplex PCR. The sample lists about 170,000 clones, over 75% seen once, with approximately 6.9% in the top ten. The sequenced sample was peripheral blood. The source of these receptors is a man aged 80 or over with COVID-19, enrolled during active disease. CDR3s include the opening cysteine and the closing phenylalanine or tryptophan. The order of the fields is D gene, V gene, clone size, J gene, CDR3 protein, CDR3 DNA. The D gene is left open where the match is weak. Size tells how often a clone was seen (once, few, many) or the class of an expanded clone, and some rows leave it out.

TRBD1	TRBV5-1	few	TRBJ2-7	CASSLGQGMYF	TGCGCCAGCAGCTTGGGACAGGGTATGTACTTC
.	TRBV28	.	TRBJ1-5	CASREGPYSNQPQHF	TGTGCCAGCCGGGAGGGGCCTTATAGCAATCAGCCCCAGCATTTT
TRBD1	TRBV5-4	.	TRBJ1-2	CASSYPGTGDIYGYTF	TGTGCCAGCAGCTACCCCGGGACAGGGGATATCTATGGCTACACCTTC
.	TRBV5-1	.	TRBJ2-4	CASSLEDRVAKNIQYF	TGCGCCAGCAGCTTGGAGGACAGAGTAGCCAAAAACATTCAGTACTTC
.	TRBV20-1	few	TRBJ1-2	CSASPGIYGYTF	TGCAGTGCTAGTCCGGGGATCTATGGCTACACCTTC
TRBD1	TRBV2	.	TRBJ1-5	CASSAGTGRHNQPQHF	TGTGCCAGCAGTGCCGGGACAGGGAGACACAATCAGCCCCAGCATTTT
.	TRBV12-5	few	TRBJ2-5	CASGLGGGKTQYF	TGTGCTAGTGGTTTAGGAGGTGGCAAGACCCAGTACTTC
.	TRBV7-2	.	TRBJ1-1	CASSLDSNTEAFF	TGTGCCAGCAGCTTAGACTCGAACACTGAAGCTTTCTTT
TRBD1	TRBV20-1	.	TRBJ2-7	CSATRTGEQYF	TGCAGTGCTACCCGGACAGGCGAGCAGTACTTC
.	TRBV15	.	TRBJ1-5	CATGTDRSQPQHF	TGTGCCACCGGAACGGACAGAAGTCAGCCCCAGCATTTT
TRBD1	TRBV7-9	.	TRBJ2-7	CASSRKKTRDRVSHEQYF	TGTGCCAGCAGCCGAAAAAAGACGCGGGACAGGGTGTCCCACGAGCAGTACTTC
TRBD1	TRBV29-1	once	TRBJ1-2	CSFRTGSIGYTF	TGCAGTTTTCGGACAGGGTCGATTGGCTACACCTTC
TRBD2	TRBV6-5	few	TRBJ2-1	CASGIAGGLDNEQFF	TGTGCCAGCGGGATAGCGGGGGGACTAGACAATGAGCAGTTCTTC
.	TRBV7-2	.	TRBJ2-5	CASSFRGAQETQYF	TGTGCCAGCAGCTTCAGGGGGGCCCAAGAGACCCAGTACTTC
TRBD1	TRBV7-9	.	TRBJ1-1	CASSKTGPGEAFF	TGTGCCAGCAGCAAGACAGGGCCCGGTGAAGCTTTCTTT
.	TRBV21-1	.	TRBJ2-1	CASSKAGALPDEQFF	TGTGCCAGCAGCAAAGCGGGGGCGCTACCCGATGAGCAGTTCTTC
TRBD2	TRBV20-1	.	TRBJ2-3	CSASWLAGYTDTQYF	TGCAGTGCTAGTTGGCTAGCGGGGTACACAGATACGCAGTATTTT
TRBD2	TRBV7-8	.	TRBJ2-1	CASSLPGTSINEQFF	TGTGCCAGCAGCTTACCCGGGACTAGCATTAATGAGCAGTTCTTC
TRBD1	TRBV7-9	.	TRBJ1-6	CASSRSVRTGDSPLHF	TGTGCCAGCAGCCGATCCGTCAGGACAGGGGATTCACCCCTCCACTTT
TRBD1	TRBV11-2	.	TRBJ2-5	CASSLRQGVETQYF	TGTGCCAGCAGCTTAAGGCAGGGGGTAGAGACCCAGTACTTC
.	TRBV5-4	.	TRBJ1-4	CASSRGEGQGGKLFF	TGTGCCAGCAGTCGCGGGGAGGGTCAAGGCGGAAAACTGTTTTTT
.	TRBV27	.	TRBJ1-2	CASSLLSTDGYTF	TGTGCCAGCAGTTTATTGTCGACAGATGGCTACACCTTC
.	TRBV2	once	TRBJ1-5	CASSEVGQSYSNQPQHF	TGTGCCAGCAGTGAAGTCGGACAGTCCTATAGCAATCAGCCCCAGCATTTT
TRBD1	TRBV7-9	.	TRBJ1-2	CASSQAGQGPIYGYTF	TGTGCCAGCAGCCAGGCGGGACAGGGGCCCATCTATGGCTACACCTTC
.	TRBV6-6	.	TRBJ1-5	CAMHQGINQPQHF	TGTGCCATGCACCAGGGGATAAATCAGCCCCAGCATTTT
.	TRBV11-2	.	TRBJ2-7	CASSLEQFEQYF	TGTGCCAGCAGCTTAGAACAGTTCGAGCAGTACTTC
.	TRBV15	.	TRBJ1-2	CATSPRTVFNYGYTF	TGTGCCACCAGCCCCCGGACAGTCTTTAACTATGGCTACACCTTC
.	TRBV12-5	once	TRBJ2-2	CASGYDQRDTGELFF	TGTGCTAGTGGTTATGACCAGAGGGACACCGGGGAGCTGTTTTTT
TRBD2	TRBV5-1	.	TRBJ2-5	CASSPSGGLLQETQYF	TGCGCCAGCAGCCCTAGCGGGGGGCTACTTCAAGAGACCCAGTACTTC
.	TRBV3-1/TRBV3-2	.	TRBJ2-7	CASSQIGAYEQYF	TGTGCCAGCAGCCAAATAGGGGCCTACGAGCAGTACTTC
.	TRBV7-2	.	TRBJ1-6	CASSPNDSPLHF	TGTGCCAGCAGCCCCAATGATTCACCCCTCCACTTT
TRBD2	TRBV6-5	.	TRBJ2-3	CASRLAARADTQYF	TGTGCCAGCAGGCTAGCGGCGAGGGCAGATACGCAGTATTTT
.	TRBV29-1	.	TRBJ1-1	CSVPWRGTEAFF	TGCAGCGTTCCTTGGCGGGGCACTGAAGCTTTCTTT
TRBD1	TRBV28	.	TRBJ2-7	CASRGTATYEQYF	TGTGCCAGCAGAGGGACAGCCACCTACGAGCAGTACTTC
TRBD1	TRBV5-1	once	TRBJ2-2	CASRPGDRAFAGELFF	TGCGCCAGCCGCCCAGGGGACAGGGCTTTCGCCGGGGAGCTGTTTTTT
.	TRBV5-1	many	TRBJ2-7	CASSFRPQGPSYEQYF	TGCGCCAGCAGCTTTAGACCCCAGGGGCCCTCCTACGAGCAGTACTTC
TRBD1	TRBV5-6	.	TRBJ1-1	CASSTTGQGGTEAFF	TGTGCCAGCAGCACGACCGGACAGGGAGGCACTGAAGCTTTCTTT
.	TRBV11-2	.	TRBJ2-3	CASSLGSRISTDTQYF	TGTGCCAGCAGCTTAGGCTCGCGGATCAGCACAGATACGCAGTATTTT
.	TRBV5-5	once	TRBJ1-1	CASSLEEKNSAFF	TGTGCCAGCAGCTTGGAGGAGAAGAATTCAGCTTTCTTT
.	TRBV28	once	TRBJ1-2	CASGTLNYGYTF	TGTGCCAGTGGGACTCTCAACTATGGCTACACCTTC
TRBD1	TRBV6-5	once	TRBJ2-2	CASRKEGALGGELFF	TGTGCCAGCAGGAAAGAGGGGGCGCTAGGCGGGGAGCTGTTTTTT
.	TRBV6-4	.	TRBJ1-5	CASSVWRGQPQHF	TGTGCCAGCAGTGTTTGGAGGGGACAGCCCCAGCATTTT
TRBD2	TRBV5-1	.	TRBJ2-5	CASRIAGGLEETQYF	TGCGCCAGCAGAATAGCGGGGGGCTTGGAAGAGACCCAGTACTTC
.	TRBV12-3/TRBV12-4	.	TRBJ2-5	CASSSGTRETQYF	TGTGCCAGCAGTTCCGGGACAAGAGAGACCCAGTACTTC
TRBD1	TRBV7-8	.	TRBJ1-2	CASSLGQGADYGYTF	TGTGCCAGCAGCTTAGGACAGGGGGCTGACTATGGCTACACCTTC
.	TRBV12-3/TRBV12-4	.	TRBJ2-3	CASSLTGLDTQYF	TGTGCCAGCAGCCTGACAGGCCTGGATACGCAGTATTTT
TRBD1	TRBV6-5	.	TRBJ1-5	CASSYQRTGSNQPQHF	TGTGCCAGCAGTTACCAAAGGACAGGGTCAAATCAGCCCCAGCATTTT